This is a list of T cell receptor beta chains from one sample in a study of cytomegalovirus exposure and HLA in healthy donors. Some clones are missing from TCRdb's copy, which holds only in-frame ones; the method was immunoSEQ multiplex PCR. Here the sample spans under 200,000 clones, 77% being singletons. The sample consisted of PBMCs. Receptors were obtained from a female donor in good health and CMV-seronegative. CDR3s leave out the opening cysteine and the closing phenylalanine or tryptophan. Each record gives: J gene, V gene, CDR3 protein.

j_gene: TRBJ1-2
v_gene: TRBV5-1
CDR3aa: ASSSFSDYGYT

j_gene: TRBJ1-5
v_gene: TRBV19
CDR3aa: ASIGTTNQPQH

j_gene: TRBJ2-5
v_gene: TRBV7-2
CDR3aa: ASSVTGAGVGETQY

j_gene: TRBJ2-3
v_gene: TRBV30
CDR3aa: AWRATGAPDTQY

j_gene: TRBJ2-7
v_gene: TRBV30
CDR3aa: AWSGFSGGVYEQY

j_gene: TRBJ2-1
v_gene: TRBV15
CDR3aa: ATSRGAGVSYNEQF

j_gene: TRBJ1-4
v_gene: TRBV2
CDR3aa: ASSEGQGARRGEKLF

j_gene: TRBJ1-2
v_gene: TRBV5-1
CDR3aa: ASSSGGQGYGYT

j_gene: TRBJ1-6
v_gene: TRBV6-1
CDR3aa: ASSKGPGENSYNSPLH

j_gene: TRBJ2-7
v_gene: TRBV19
CDR3aa: ASSMRTGGLYEQY

j_gene: TRBJ2-3
v_gene: TRBV19
CDR3aa: ASRGEDTQY

j_gene: TRBJ1-4
v_gene: TRBV29-1
CDR3aa: SVEDPWDRESEKLF

j_gene: TRBJ2-3
v_gene: TRBV27
CDR3aa: ASSLPVSGTSTDTQY

j_gene: TRBJ1-4
v_gene: TRBV19
CDR3aa: ASSIRGEKLF

j_gene: TRBJ1-1
v_gene: TRBV13
CDR3aa: ASSSQMNTEAF

j_gene: TRBJ2-4
v_gene: TRBV28
CDR3aa: ASSLYSASGRLDIQY

j_gene: TRBJ2-7
v_gene: TRBV11-2
CDR3aa: ASSLRHYEQY

j_gene: TRBJ2-3
v_gene: TRBV7-9
CDR3aa: ASSEIAGSTDTQY

j_gene: TRBJ2-5
v_gene: TRBV2
CDR3aa: ASLELAQETQY

j_gene: TRBJ1-6
v_gene: TRBV5-6
CDR3aa: ASSLGGTGYNSPLH

j_gene: TRBJ1-5
v_gene: TRBV5-6
CDR3aa: ASSLGGGGSNQPQH

j_gene: TRBJ2-3
v_gene: TRBV6-6
CDR3aa: ASSGSETDTQY

j_gene: TRBJ2-2
v_gene: TRBV27
CDR3aa: ASRRTGGIGELF

j_gene: TRBJ1-5
v_gene: TRBV10-3
CDR3aa: AISESGGPNQPQH

j_gene: TRBJ2-1
v_gene: TRBV29-1
CDR3aa: SVVDFFNYNEQF

j_gene: TRBJ2-7
v_gene: TRBV28
CDR3aa: ASSDGERENREQY

j_gene: TRBJ2-1
v_gene: TRBV15
CDR3aa: ATIREGRYNEQF

j_gene: TRBJ2-7
v_gene: TRBV28
CDR3aa: ASSFLRDSYEQY

j_gene: TRBJ1-6
v_gene: TRBV5-1
CDR3aa: ASSLTGESIYSPLH

j_gene: TRBJ2-7
v_gene: TRBV28
CDR3aa: ASRPQGARWAYEQY

j_gene: TRBJ2-5
v_gene: TRBV2
CDR3aa: ASRAGGETQY

j_gene: TRBJ2-7
v_gene: TRBV4-2
CDR3aa: ASSQGLAGGYEQY

j_gene: TRBJ2-1
v_gene: TRBV7-9
CDR3aa: ASSSSGSYNEQF